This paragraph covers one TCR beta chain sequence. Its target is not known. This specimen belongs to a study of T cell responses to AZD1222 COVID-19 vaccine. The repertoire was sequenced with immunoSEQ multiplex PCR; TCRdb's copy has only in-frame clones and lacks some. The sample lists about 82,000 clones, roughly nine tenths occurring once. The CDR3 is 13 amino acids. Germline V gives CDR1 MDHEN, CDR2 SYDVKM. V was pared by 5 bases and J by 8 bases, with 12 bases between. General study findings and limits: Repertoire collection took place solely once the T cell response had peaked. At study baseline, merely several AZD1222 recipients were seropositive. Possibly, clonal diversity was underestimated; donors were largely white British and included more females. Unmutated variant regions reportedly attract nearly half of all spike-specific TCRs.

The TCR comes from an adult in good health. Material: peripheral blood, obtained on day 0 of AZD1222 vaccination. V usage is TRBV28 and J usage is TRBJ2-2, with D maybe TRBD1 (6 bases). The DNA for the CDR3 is TGTGCCAGCAGTCCCCTGAGGGGGGGGGAGCTGTTTTTT. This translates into CASSPLRGGELFF.